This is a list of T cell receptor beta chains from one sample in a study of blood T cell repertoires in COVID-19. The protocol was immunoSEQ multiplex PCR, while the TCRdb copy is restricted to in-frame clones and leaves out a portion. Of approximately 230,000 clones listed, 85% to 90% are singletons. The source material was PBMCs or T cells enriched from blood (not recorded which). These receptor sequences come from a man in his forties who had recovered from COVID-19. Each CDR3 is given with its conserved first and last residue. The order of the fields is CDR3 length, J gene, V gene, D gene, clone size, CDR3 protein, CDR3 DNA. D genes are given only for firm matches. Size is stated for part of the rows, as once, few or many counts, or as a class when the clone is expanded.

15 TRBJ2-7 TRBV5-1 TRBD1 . CASSLEGAGLDEQYF TGCGCCAGCAGCTTGGAGGGGGCCGGATTGGACGAGCAGTACTTC
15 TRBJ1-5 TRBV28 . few CASSYDSYSNQPQHF TGTGCCAGCAGTTACGACAGTTATAGCAATCAGCCCCAGCATTTT
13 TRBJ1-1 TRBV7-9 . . CASSLATGIGAFF TGTGCCAGCAGCTTAGCTACAGGCATTGGCGCTTTCTTT
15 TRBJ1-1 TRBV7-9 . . CASSLAWGGNTEAFF TGTGCCAGCAGCTTAGCGTGGGGCGGGAACACTGAAGCTTTCTTT
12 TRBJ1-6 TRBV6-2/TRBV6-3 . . CASSYSGRPLHF TGTGCCAGCAGTTACTCGGGCAGACCCCTCCACTTT
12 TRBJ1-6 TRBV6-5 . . CASWQGNSPLHF TGTGCCAGCTGGCAGGGCAATTCACCCCTCCACTTT
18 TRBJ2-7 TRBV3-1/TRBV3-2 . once CASSQDSPTPTDFYEQYF TGTGCCAGCAGCCAAGATAGCCCCACACCGACAGACTTCTACGAGCAGTACTTC
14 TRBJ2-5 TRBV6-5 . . CASSYSFREETQYF TGTGCCAGCAGTTACTCATTCAGGGAAGAGACCCAGTACTTC
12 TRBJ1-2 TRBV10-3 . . CAISNTGYGYTF TGTGCCATCAGTAATACAGGGTATGGCTACACCTTC
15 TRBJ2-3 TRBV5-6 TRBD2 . CASTTGLAGSDTQYF TGTGCCAGCACCACGGGACTAGCGGGATCAGATACGCAGTATTTT
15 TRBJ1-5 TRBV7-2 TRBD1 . CASSFGQGRTQPQHF TGTGCCAGCAGCTTCGGACAGGGGAGGACTCAGCCCCAGCATTTT
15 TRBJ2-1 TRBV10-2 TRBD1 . CASRVGQGAGNEQFF TGCGCCAGCAGGGTGGGACAGGGGGCTGGGAATGAGCAGTTCTTC
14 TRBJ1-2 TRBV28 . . CASIRTEANYGYTF TGTGCCAGCATTAGGACAGAGGCTAACTATGGCTACACCTTC
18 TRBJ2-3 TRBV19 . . CASRSNGDTRLSTDTQYF TGTGCCAGTAGATCGAACGGGGACACCAGGCTTAGCACAGATACGCAGTATTTT
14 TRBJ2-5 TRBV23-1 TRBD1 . CASSQADRVKTQYF TGCGCCAGCAGTCAGGCGGACAGGGTGAAGACCCAGTACTTC
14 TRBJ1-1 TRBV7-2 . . CASSPHLRNTEAFF TGTGCCAGCAGCCCACACCTCCGGAACACTGAAGCTTTCTTT